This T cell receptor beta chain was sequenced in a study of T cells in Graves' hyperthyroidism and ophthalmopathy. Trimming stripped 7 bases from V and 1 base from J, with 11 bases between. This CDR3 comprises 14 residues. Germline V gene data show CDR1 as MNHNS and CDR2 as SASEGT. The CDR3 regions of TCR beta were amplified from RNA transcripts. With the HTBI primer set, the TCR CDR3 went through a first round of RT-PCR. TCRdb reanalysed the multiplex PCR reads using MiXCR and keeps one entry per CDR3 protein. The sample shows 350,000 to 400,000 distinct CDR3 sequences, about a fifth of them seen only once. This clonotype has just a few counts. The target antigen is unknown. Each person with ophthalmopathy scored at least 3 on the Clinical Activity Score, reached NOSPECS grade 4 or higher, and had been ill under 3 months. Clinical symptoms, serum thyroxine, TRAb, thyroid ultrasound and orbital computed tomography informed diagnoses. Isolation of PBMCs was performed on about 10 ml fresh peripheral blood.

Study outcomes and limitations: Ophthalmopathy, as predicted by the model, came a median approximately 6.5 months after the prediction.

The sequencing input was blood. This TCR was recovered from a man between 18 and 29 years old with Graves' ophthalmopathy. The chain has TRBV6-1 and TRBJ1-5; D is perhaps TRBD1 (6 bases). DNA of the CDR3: TGTGCCAGCAACCAGGGACAAAGCAATCAGCCCCAGCATTTT. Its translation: CASNQGQSNQPQHF.